The clone carrying this T cell receptor beta chain was observed a single time. Its target is unknown. TCRbeta libraries were built with three rounds of nested PCR, modified from ARM-PCR. TCRdb called the multiplex PCR reads again in MiXCR, with one record for every CDR3 protein. In the table there are roughly 220,000 distinct CDR3 sequences, about 76% of which are singletons. The CDR3 totals 14 residues. V lost 4 bases, J lost 5 bases, and 14 bases lay in between. The germline V gene has CDR1 MNHEY and CDR2 SVGEGT. The data were taken from a study of tumor and adjacent non-tumor tissue in lung cancer. Whole-study context: Stage I to III disease affected approximately 11 men and 5 women aged roughly 31 to 85. Each sample yielded roughly 4.2 million productive TCRbeta reads on average. General study results and limits: TCR diversity was significantly greater in tumor than normal lung tissue. Tumor repertoires had a smaller top 100 clone share than normal lung.

The template was RNA from unsorted bulk tissue. The chain uses TRBV6-2 or TRBV6-3 and TRBJ1-2; perhaps TRBD1 as D (5 bases). The sequence was collected from a man in his sixties with non-small cell lung cancer. Sequenced sample: lung tumor tissue. In DNA form, the CDR3 reads TGTGCCAGCAGTTCAGAGAGGGGACGGTATGGCTACACCTTC. As protein: CASSSERGRYGYTF.